Listed below are T cell receptor beta chains from one sample, sequenced in a study of control samples from healthy donors and cancer patients. Produced via immunoSEQ multiplex PCR; TCRdb's table is partial and in-frame only. The sample has about 90,000 clones, 90% seen once. The sample consisted of blood. Receptors originate from a woman under 30 in good health. Both conserved end residues are part of each CDR3. The order of the fields is CDR3 length, clone size, D gene, J gene, V gene, CDR3 DNA, CDR3 protein. The D gene is left open where the match is weak. The size entry is marked missing in some rows and otherwise reads once, few, many or a size class.

16 | NA | TRBD1 | TRBJ2-7 | TRBV3-1/TRBV3-2 | TGTGCCAGCAGCCCACCTGGGGGACAGGGGATTTACGAGCAGTACTTC | CASSPPGGQGIYEQYF
15 | NA | NA | TRBJ2-3 | TRBV7-2 | TGTGCCAGCAGGTTATATGGCCTGGACACAGATACGCAGTATTTT | CASRLYGLDTDTQYF
12 | NA | NA | TRBJ1-1 | TRBV28 | TGTGCCAGCGCACTATTGAACACTGAAGCTTTCTTT | CASALLNTEAFF
12 | NA | NA | TRBJ1-4 | TRBV6-2/TRBV6-3 | TGTGCCAGCAGTTACGTGGGCGGAAAACTGTTTTTT | CASSYVGGKLFF
15 | NA | NA | TRBJ2-1 | TRBV5-8 | TGTGCCAGCAGCCTAACCGGGACGGGATACAATGAGCAGTTCTTC | CASSLTGTGYNEQFF
13 | NA | NA | TRBJ1-2 | TRBV25-1 | TGTGCCAGCAGTGAGAGGGGGAACTATGGCTACACCTTC | CASSERGNYGYTF
15 | NA | TRBD1 | TRBJ1-1 | TRBV9 | TGTGCCAGCAGCGTCACCGGGACAGGGGGTCGGGAAGCTTTCTTT | CASSVTGTGGREAFF
15 | once | TRBD1 | TRBJ1-2 | TRBV5-6 | TGTGCCAGCAGCTCGGACAGGTTGAATAACTATGGCTACACCTTC | CASSSDRLNNYGYTF
14 | NA | TRBD1 | TRBJ2-7 | TRBV27 | TGTGCCAGCAGTTTCGGAGACAGGGGCTCCGAGCAGTACTTC | CASSFGDRGSEQYF
13 | NA | NA | TRBJ1-1 | TRBV29-1 | TGCAGCCTAAACCGGGGGGCGAACACTGAAGCTTTCTTT | CSLNRGANTEAFF
15 | NA | TRBD1 | TRBJ2-2 | TRBV3-1/TRBV3-2 | TGTGCCAGCAGCCTCCGGGACAGGGACACCGGGGAGCTGTTTTTT | CASSLRDRDTGELFF
15 | NA | TRBD1 | TRBJ2-7 | TRBV7-9 | TGTGCCAGCAGCCGCCCCGGGACAGGCCCCTACGAGCAGTACTTC | CASSRPGTGPYEQYF
13 | NA | TRBD2 | TRBJ2-7 | TRBV2 | TGTGCCAGCACCGAGCGGGGACCCTACGAGCAGTACTTC | CASTERGPYEQYF
15 | NA | TRBD2 | TRBJ2-6 | TRBV10-3 | TGTGCCATCAGTACCAGTCTAGCGGGGTCCAACGTCCTGACTTTC | CAISTSLAGSNVLTF
15 | NA | TRBD1 | TRBJ1-1 | TRBV7-6 | TGTGCCAGCAGCTTAGGAGGGACAGGGAACACTGAAGCTTTCTTT | CASSLGGTGNTEAFF
13 | NA | NA | TRBJ2-3 | TRBV27 | TGTGCCAGCAGTTATGGGGGACCAGATACGCAGTATTTT | CASSYGGPDTQYF